Listed here are 14 T cell receptor beta chains from one sample, sequenced in a study of monozygotic twins with inflammatory bowel disease (dated by TCRdb to between 2018 and 2021). Library generation was performed with 5' RACE. These reads were obtained on an Illumina HiSeq 2500. TCRdb reprocessed the reads into one record per CDR3 protein sequence, lacking DNA. In this sample's table one finds over 110,000 distinct CDR3 sequences. About 2.6% of the sample comes from the top ten. Sequences were obtained from blood. The receptors originated from a human donor with ulcerative colitis or Crohn's disease, or a healthy co-twin of an affected twin (not recorded which).

The CDR3 here is CASSGQVGETQYF. The V and J genes are TRBV25-1 and TRBJ2-5; TCRdb lists TRBD1, though no DNA is available to test this call. The CDR3 is 13 amino acids. The V gene's germline CDR1 is MGHDK and CDR2 SYGVNS.

The chain couples TRBV4-1 to TRBJ2-7. Germline V gives CDR1 MGHRA, CDR2 YSYEKL. The CDR3 has 13 residues. This CDR3 reads CASSQVPAYEQYF.

The chain couples TRBV12-3 or TRBV12-4 to TRBJ1-4; TCRdb lists TRBD1, though no DNA is available to test this call. This CDR3 is built from 14 residues. CDR3 protein: CASSYRGINEKLFF.

The chain links TRBV20-1 to TRBJ2-2; TCRdb designates TRBD1, a call that cannot be tested without DNA. Germline CDR1 is DFQATT and CDR2 is SNEGSKA (reference sequence). The CDR3 runs 15 residues. The CDR3 loop is CSATRDRGETGELFF.

The chain recombines TRBV11-2 with TRBJ2-1; the D gene TCRdb calls, TRBD1, cannot be checked with no DNA. This CDR3 is built from 17 residues. Germline V CDR1 and CDR2: SGHAT, FQNNGV. This CDR3 is CASSSGQGGTPYNEQFF.

This chain links TRBV7-9 with TRBJ1-2. The CDR3 contains 16 residues. The V gene's germline CDR1 is SEHNR and CDR2 FQNEAQ (reference sequence). The CDR3 region is CASSFGPDRINYGYTF.

This chain joins TRBV5-1 and TRBJ2-2. The length of the CDR3 is 15 residues. Germline V gives CDR1 SGHRS, CDR2 YFSETQ. CDR3 amino acids: CASSLEILSTGELFF.

This clonotype is medium-sized (0.01 to 0.1%) by frequency. CDR3 residues: CASSDEGGQTKNTGELFF. The rearrangement links TRBV9 to TRBJ2-2; TCRdb returns TRBD2, unconfirmable since there is no DNA. Germline V gene lookup returns CDR1 SGDLS and CDR2 YYNGEE. This CDR3 spans 18 amino acids.

The chain links TRBV4-2 to TRBJ2-1; TCRdb reports TRBD2, a call that lacks DNA to check it against. Germline V gives CDR1 LGHNA, CDR2 YNFKEQ. The CDR3 runs 17 residues. CDR3 in amino acids: CASSQGTSGGDSNEQFF.

The V gene is TRBV5-1, the J gene TRBJ2-5; the D call of TRBD2 rests on TCRdb alone, since no DNA is present to check it. This CDR3 comprises 17 residues. Germline V gene lookup returns CDR1 SGHRS and CDR2 YFSETQ. Here the CDR3 reads CASSPSRGTTSQETQYF.

This rearrangement joins TRBV20-1 to TRBJ2-7; the D gene TCRdb calls, TRBD2, cannot be checked with no DNA. This CDR3 region has 15 residues. The germline V gene has CDR1 DFQATT and CDR2 SNEGSKA (reference sequence). The CDR3 sequence is CSARDGETRAREQYF.

The rearrangement joins TRBV12-3 or TRBV12-4 to TRBJ1-4. The CDR3 covers 16 residues. CDR3 residues: CASSFSGLATNEKLFF.

This chain uses TRBV15 with TRBJ2-5. Germline V gives CDR1 LNHNV, CDR2 YYDKDF (reference sequence). This CDR3 has 11 residues. CDR3 loop: CATSTTETQYF.

The chain uses TRBV20-1 and TRBJ2-3; TCRdb designates TRBD1, a call that cannot be tested without DNA. Germline assignment: CDR1 DFQATT and CDR2 SNEGSKA (reference sequence). This CDR3 is 14 amino acids long. The CDR3 region is CSATRDDSTDTQYF.